The 29 T cell receptor beta chains below were found in one sample sequenced in a study of T cell repertoires in cytomegalovirus infection. TCRdb re-analysed the reads in MiXCR, keeping a single row per CDR3 protein. The sample consists of 95,000 to 120,000 distinct CDR3 sequences, 30% to 35% of them appearing once. Which antigens these TCRs recognize remains unknown. Sequenced here: CD8+ T cells from cultured PBMCs, sampled from culture after CMV antigen stimulation. These receptors all come from a human donor in good health (CMV status not recorded). Some clones in this sample may be carry-over from other donors' samples.

This chain joins TRBV6-5 and TRBJ2-7; D is ambiguous. Germline CDR1 and CDR2: MNHEY and SVGAGI. V was shortened by 2 bases and J by 3 bases, with 11 bases between the two germline ends. CDR3 length: 14 amino acids. CDR3 sequence (DNA): TGTGCCAGCAGTTACCTGGGGAACTTCTACGAGCAGTACTTC. Translated: CASSYLGNFYEQYF.

V and J are TRBV6-1 and TRBJ1-5; D uncertain. The V end lost 4 bases, the J end lost 5 bases, and 12 bases lay between the germline ends. The germline V gene has CDR1 MNHNS and CDR2 SASEGT. CDR3 length: 14 residues. The chain's CDR3 is CASSVYSDYQPQHF. The CDR3, as DNA: TGTGCCAGCAGTGTCTACAGTGATTATCAGCCCCAGCATTTT.

This chain joins TRBV11-1 and TRBJ2-7; 8 nucleotides line up with TRBD2. Germline loops: CDR1 SGHAT, CDR2 FQDESV (reference sequence). After removal of 1 base from V and 5 bases from J, the junction contained 13 bases not matched to a gene. CDR3 length equals 17 residues. The CDR3: CASSLVAGGQEVNEQYF. CDR3 DNA: TGTGCCAGCAGCTTAGTGGCGGGGGGCCAGGAAGTGAACGAGCAGTACTTC. The full variable domain, rest sourced from reference TRBV11-1 and TRBJ2-7, is EAEVAQSPRYKITEKSQAVAFWCDPISGHATLYWYRQILGQGPELLVQFQDESVVDDSQLPKDRFSAERLKGVDSTLKIQPAELGDSAMYLCASSLVAGGQEVNEQYFGPGTRLTVT.

This clonotype was recorded at least ten times. The chain uses TRBV6-1 and TRBJ2-3; D is ambiguous. The CDR3 runs to 17 residues. CDR1 is MNHNS, CDR2 SASEGT, per germline. V lost 2 bases to trimming and J lost 1 base, with 16 bases between them. CDR3 protein: CASSELLAGDRTDTQYF. For the CDR3, the DNA is TGTGCCAGCAGTGAATTGTTAGCAGGCGACCGCACAGATACGCAGTATTTT.

V and J are TRBV7-9 and TRBJ2-3, with 9 bases lining up with TRBD1. Germline CDR1 is SEHNR and CDR2 is FQNEAQ (reference sequence). V lost 6 bases to trimming and J lost 7 bases; unmatched junction nucleotides: 5. The CDR3 spans 13 residues. The CDR3 region has the DNA TGTGCCAGCAGATCCGGGACAGGGAATACGCAGTATTTT. Translating gives CASRSGTGNTQYF.

The chain is built from TRBV7-6 and TRBJ1-4; 7 nucleotides match TRBD1. Germline V gene sequence: CDR1 SGHVS, CDR2 FNYEAQ. With 5 bases clipped from V and 13 bases from J, the junction kept 16 bases outside the gene matches. This CDR3 is built from 15 residues. In DNA form, the CDR3 reads TGTGCCAGCAGCCCATTACCTGACAGGGACAGCAGACTGTTTTTT. It is translated as CASSPLPDRDSRLFF. The complete variable domain, with remaining parts taken from reference TRBV7-6 and TRBJ1-4, reads GAGVSQSPRYKVTKRGQDVALRCDPISGHVSLYWYRQALGQGPEFLTYFNYEAQQDKSGLPNDRFSAERPEGSISTLTIQRTEQRDSAMYRCASSPLPDRDSRLFFGSGTQLSVL.

The chain joins TRBV5-6 to TRBJ2-5; the match to TRBD1 covers 10 bases. This CDR3 region has 16 residues. Germline V CDR1 and CDR2: SGHDT, YYEEEE. The J segment lost 1 base and the V segment lost 4 bases, leaving 7 bases of the junction unmatched. DNA of the CDR3: TGTGCCAGCAGCAGGGGGACAGGGGATTCCCAAGAGACCCAGTACTTC. This translates into CASSRGTGDSQETQYF.

This clonotype was seen more than once but under ten times. V gene TRBV27 combines with J gene TRBJ2-3; D unclear. CDR1 and CDR2 from the germline V gene are MNHEY and SMNVEV (reference sequence). The CDR3 totals 16 residues. Trimming removed 4 bases at V and 2 bases at J, with 16 bases between. The CDR3 spells CASSSYRFIATDTQYF. In nucleotides, the CDR3 is TGTGCCAGCAGTTCGTACCGGTTCATTGCCACAGATACGCAGTATTTT.

This clonotype was found a few times. V and J are TRBV6-1 and TRBJ1-2; D is possibly TRBD1 (6 bases). V was pared by 5 bases and J by 5 bases, with 18 bases between. The CDR3 contains 15 residues. From germline, CDR1 is MNHNS and CDR2 SASEGT. The CDR3 DNA is TGTGCCAGCAGTCCGGACAGAGCAGCATCTTATGGCTACACCTTC. Translation gives CASSPDRAASYGYTF.

The chain couples TRBV6-1 to TRBJ1-5, with 8 bases fitting TRBD1. Germline V lookup: CDR1 MNHNS, CDR2 SASEGT. The CDR3 totals 14 residues. Germline trimming cut 10 bases from V and 0 bases from J; bases unmatched to any gene: 5. The CDR3 region is CATGTGFSNQPQHF. CDR3 nucleotide sequence: TGTGCCACGGGGACAGGATTTAGCAATCAGCCCCAGCATTTT.

This clonotype appeared many times. This sequence joins TRBV6-5 and TRBJ1-1; 8 nucleotides align to TRBD1. Per germline, CDR1 MNHEY and CDR2 SVGAGI. The CDR3 has 15 amino acids. J was trimmed by 5 bases and V by 0 bases; bases with no gene match: 5. The CDR3 sequence is CASSYSTTGATEAFF. Here the CDR3 DNA reads TGTGCCAGCAGTTACTCGACGACAGGGGCTACTGAAGCTTTCTTT.

This clonotype was counted a few times. The chain joins TRBV9 to TRBJ1-1; the D gene is possibly TRBD1 (6 bases). Trimming took off 1 base at V and 3 bases at J, with 19 bases between the two ends. The CDR3 covers 17 residues. CDR1 is SGDLS and CDR2 is YYNGEE in the germline V gene. CDR3 residues: CASSVSQGGAGDTEAFF. For the CDR3, the DNA is TGTGCCAGCAGCGTATCCCAAGGGGGGGCAGGGGACACTGAAGCTTTCTTT.

This chain joins TRBV5-1 and TRBJ1-1; the match to TRBD1 covers 9 bases. The trim removed 3 bases at V and 2 bases at J, leaving 2 bases unmatched. The CDR3 sequence is 14 residues long. CDR1 is SGHRS, CDR2 YFSETQ, per germline. This chain's CDR3 is CASSSGQGNTEAFF. DNA for the CDR3: TGCGCCAGCAGCTCGGGACAGGGAAACACTGAAGCTTTCTTT. The full variable domain, completed using reference TRBV5-1 and TRBJ1-1, is KAGVTQTPRYLIKTRGQQVTLSCSPISGHRSVSWYQQTPGQGLQFLFEYFSETQRNKGNFPGRFSGRQFSNSRSEMNVSTLELGDSALYLCASSSGQGNTEAFFGQGTRLTVV.

The table lists this clonotype with a few counts. CDR3 amino acids: CASSLEAGINEKLFF. The CDR3 coding sequence is TGTGCCAGCAGCTTAGAAGCAGGAATAAATGAAAAACTGTTTTTT. The rearrangement links TRBV7-6 to TRBJ1-4; the D is unclear. The germline gives CDR1 SGHVS, CDR2 FNYEAQ. This CDR3 is built from 15 residues. With 1 base removed from V and 5 bases from J, the gap between germline ends came to 11 bases.

This clonotype was seen repeatedly, ten times or more. The V call is TRBV7-8, the J call TRBJ1-5; 10 bases agree with TRBD1. V shed 6 bases and J 4 bases; nucleotides not matched to a gene: 6. CDR3 length equals 15 residues. Germline CDR1 SGHVS, CDR2 FQNEAQ. The CDR3 protein is CASSNPGQGNQPQHF. CDR3 DNA sequence: TGTGCCAGCAGTAACCCGGGACAGGGGAATCAGCCCCAGCATTTT.

In DNA form, the CDR3 reads TGTGCCAGCAGTTTTATTCGCTCTGGAAACACCATATATTTT. This encodes CASSFIRSGNTIYF. The chain links TRBV28 to TRBJ1-3, with D unresolved. Germline V lookup: CDR1 MDHEN, CDR2 SYDVKM. Trimming left V 3 bases short and J 0 bases short, with 6 bases between. The length of the CDR3 is 14 residues.

This clonotype appeared a few times. J is TRBJ2-7 and V is TRBV4-1, with unresolved D. Trimming left V 4 bases short and J 6 bases short, with 13 bases between. The CDR3 contains 13 residues. Germline assignment: CDR1 MGHRA and CDR2 YSYEKL. CDR3 sequence (DNA): TGCGCCAGCAGCCTTTCACCAAACGGCGAGCAGTACTTC. This encodes CASSLSPNGEQYF.

This clonotype has a handful of counts. The chain uses TRBV15 and TRBJ2-3; 8 positions agree with TRBD1. CDR3 length: 15 residues. V lost 4 bases, J lost 2 bases, and 5 bases stayed unmatched. Germline assignment: CDR1 LNHNV and CDR2 YYDKDF (reference sequence). The CDR3 coding sequence is TGTGCCACCAGCAAATTGACAGGGGCCACAGATACGCAGTATTTT. It yields the protein CATSKLTGATDTQYF.

In this sample, this clonotype turned up many times. This chain joins TRBV6-1 and TRBJ2-7, with D possibly matching TRBD2 (5 bases). V lost 4 bases and J lost 0, with 16 bases in between. The CDR3 has 16 residues. CDR1 is MNHNS and CDR2 is SASEGT in the germline V gene. The CDR3 loop reads CASSAPGNPISYEQYF. The CDR3 bases are TGTGCCAGCAGTGCTCCCGGGAACCCGATCTCCTACGAGCAGTACTTC.

The table lists this clonotype with a few counts. V and J are TRBV12-3 or TRBV12-4 and TRBJ2-7; 7 bases match TRBD1. V dropped 2 bases and J dropped 5; count of bases not matched to a gene: 3. CDR3 length: 13 amino acids. The CDR3 DNA is TGTGCCAGCAGTTTATGGCAGGGGGACGAGCAGTACTTC. Amino acids: CASSLWQGDEQYF.

This clonotype occurred many times. In DNA, the CDR3 is TGTGCCAGCAGTGACTCTATAGGGCCAGGGTCGATCCTACGCGGAGAAGAGACCCAGTACTTC. This sequence encodes CASSDSIGPGSILRGEETQYF. The V call is TRBV6-4, the J call TRBJ2-5, with TRBD1 as a possible D gene (5 bases). Trimming left V 0 bases short and J 3 bases short, with 29 bases between. Germline V gene sequence: CDR1 MRHNA, CDR2 SNTAGT. The CDR3 is 21 amino acids.

The gene calls are TRBV12-3 or TRBV12-4 and TRBJ1-1; D is uncertain. This CDR3 has 13 residues. The V end was cut by 3 bases, the J end by 6 bases, with 11 bases between. Here the CDR3 DNA reads TGTGCCAGCAGTTTGGGGTCACAGCCTGAAGCTTTCTTT. It translates to CASSLGSQPEAFF.

The CDR3 DNA sequence: TGTGCCAGCAGCCAAGGGGAACCCTATGGCTACACCTTC. Amino acids: CASSQGEPYGYTF. The chain employs TRBV7-6 and TRBJ1-2, with D maybe TRBD1 (5 bases). Germline CDR1 and CDR2: SGHVS and FNYEAQ. The CDR3 consists of 13 residues. V lost 5 bases and J lost 4, with 11 bases in between.

V gene TRBV7-2 combines with J gene TRBJ2-5; D is unresolved. This CDR3 spans 14 amino acids. V lost 2 bases to trimming and J lost 2 bases, with 9 bases between them. The V gene's germline CDR1 is SGHTA and CDR2 FQGNSA. Here the CDR3 DNA reads TGTGCCAGCAGCTTACACCCCCCTCAAGAGACCCAGTACTTC. Translation gives CASSLHPPQETQYF.

This clonotype showed up just a few times. At one end the junction does not follow the germline gene, possibly because of a read error. The chain combines TRBV7-8 with TRBJ1-1; D not resolved. The CDR3 contains 12 residues. The germline V gene encodes CDR1 SGHVS and CDR2 FQNEAQ. CDR3 residues: CASSLGGSDAFF. CDR3 sequence (DNA): TGTGCCAGCAGCTTAGGAGGGTCTGACGCTTTCTTT. Drawing the rest from reference TRBV7-8 and TRBJ1-1, the complete variable domain is GAGVSQSPRYKVAKRGQDVALRCDPISGHVSLFWYQQALGQGPEFLTYFQNEAQLDKSGLPSDRFFAERPEGSVSTLKIQRTQQEDSAVYLCASSLGGSDAFFGQGTRLTVV.

The chain carries TRBV7-9 and TRBJ2-6; 7 bases align to TRBD1. The V gene's germline CDR1 is SEHNR and CDR2 FQNEAQ (reference sequence). Trimming removed 5 bases from V and 1 base from J; junction bases left unmatched: 11. The CDR3 covers 18 residues. The CDR3 sequence: CASSPTDRQPSGANVLTF. As DNA, the CDR3 is TGTGCCAGCAGCCCGACGGACAGGCAGCCATCTGGGGCCAACGTCCTGACTTTC.

The chain recombines TRBV4-1 with TRBJ2-7, with 7 nucleotides matching TRBD1. V shed 0 bases, J shed 11 bases, and the junction held 13 bases outside the gene matches. This CDR3 comprises 15 residues. CDR1 is MGHRA and CDR2 is YSYEKL in the germline V gene. CDR3 sequence reads: CASSQDATGTFGEYF. The CDR3 DNA is TGCGCCAGCAGCCAAGATGCGACAGGGACGTTCGGGGAGTACTTC.

The V gene is TRBV19, the J gene TRBJ1-2; D unclear. Trimming cost V 8 bases and J 4 bases, with 11 bases left between them. Germline CDR1 is LNHDA and CDR2 is SQIVND (reference sequence). There are 12 residues in the CDR3. CDR3 coding DNA: TGTGCCAGTCTAGCGGGGTCCTATGGCTACACCTTC. Amino acids: CASLAGSYGYTF.

This sequence joins TRBV12-3 or TRBV12-4 and TRBJ1-6; 9 bases are shared with TRBD1. V shed 3 bases, J shed 8 bases, and the junction held 2 bases outside the gene matches. This CDR3 has 14 amino acids. The CDR3 reads CASSFGTGYSPLHF. The CDR3 DNA sequence: TGTGCCAGCAGTTTCGGGACAGGGTATTCACCCCTCCACTTT.